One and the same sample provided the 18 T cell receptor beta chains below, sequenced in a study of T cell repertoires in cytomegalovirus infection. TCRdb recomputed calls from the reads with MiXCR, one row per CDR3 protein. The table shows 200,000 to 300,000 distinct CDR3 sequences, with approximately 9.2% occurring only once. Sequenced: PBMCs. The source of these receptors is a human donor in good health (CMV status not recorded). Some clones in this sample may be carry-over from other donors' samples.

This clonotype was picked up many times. The DNA for the CDR3 is TGTGCCAGCAGCTCGTGGGACAGCCCCTACGAGCAGTACTTC. Translated: CASSSWDSPYEQYF. The chain carries TRBV7-2 and TRBJ2-7; 7 bases line up with TRBD1. CDR1 is SGHTA and CDR2 is FQGNSA in the germline V gene. V lost 4 bases, J lost 2 bases, and 5 bases stayed unmatched. The length of the CDR3 is 14 residues.

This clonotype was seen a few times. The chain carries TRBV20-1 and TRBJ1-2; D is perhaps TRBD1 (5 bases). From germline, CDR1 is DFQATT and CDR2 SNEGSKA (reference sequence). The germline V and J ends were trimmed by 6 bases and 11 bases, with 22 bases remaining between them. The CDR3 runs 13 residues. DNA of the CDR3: TGCAGTGCCAGGGACCCTGTCCGGTTGTGGTACACCTTC. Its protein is CSARDPVRLWYTF.

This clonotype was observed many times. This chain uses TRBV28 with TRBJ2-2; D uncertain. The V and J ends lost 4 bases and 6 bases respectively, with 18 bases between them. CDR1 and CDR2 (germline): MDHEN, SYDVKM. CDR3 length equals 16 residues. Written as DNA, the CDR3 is TGTGCCAGCAGTTCACCGCGGTTTTTTCTTTCCGGGGAGCTGTTTTTT. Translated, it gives CASSSPRFFLSGELFF.

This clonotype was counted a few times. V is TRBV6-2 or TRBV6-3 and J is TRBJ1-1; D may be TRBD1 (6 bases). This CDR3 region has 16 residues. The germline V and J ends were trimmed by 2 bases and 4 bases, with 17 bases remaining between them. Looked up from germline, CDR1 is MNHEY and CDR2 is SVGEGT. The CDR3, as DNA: TGTGCCAGCAGTTACAGTCCGGGGGCGTTGGCCACTGAAGCTTTCTTT. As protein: CASSYSPGALATEAFF.

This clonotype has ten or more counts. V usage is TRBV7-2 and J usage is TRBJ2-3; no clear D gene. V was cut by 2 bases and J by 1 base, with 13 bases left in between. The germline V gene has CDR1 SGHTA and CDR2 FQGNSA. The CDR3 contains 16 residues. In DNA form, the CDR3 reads TGTGCCAGCAGCTTAACGGAAAACCCTGGCACAGATACGCAGTATTTT. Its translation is CASSLTENPGTDTQYF.

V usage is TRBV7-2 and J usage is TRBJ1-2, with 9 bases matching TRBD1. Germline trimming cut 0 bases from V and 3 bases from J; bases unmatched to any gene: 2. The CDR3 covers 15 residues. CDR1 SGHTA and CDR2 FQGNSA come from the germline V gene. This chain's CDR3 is CASSLAGQGDYGYTF. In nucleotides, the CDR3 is TGTGCCAGCAGCTTAGCGGGACAGGGAGACTATGGCTACACCTTC.

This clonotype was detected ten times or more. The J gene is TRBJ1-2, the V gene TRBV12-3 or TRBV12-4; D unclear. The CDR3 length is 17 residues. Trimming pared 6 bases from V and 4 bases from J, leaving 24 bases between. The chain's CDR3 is CASSFKAPWRSTYGYTF. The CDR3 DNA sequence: TGTGCCAGCAGCTTTAAGGCCCCATGGCGGTCGACCTATGGCTACACCTTC.

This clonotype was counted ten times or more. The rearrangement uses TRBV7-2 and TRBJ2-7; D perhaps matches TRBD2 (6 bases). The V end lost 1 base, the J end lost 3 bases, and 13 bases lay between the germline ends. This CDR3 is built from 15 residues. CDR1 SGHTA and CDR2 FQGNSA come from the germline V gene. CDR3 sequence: CASSLVGGRDYEQYF. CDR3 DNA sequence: TGTGCCAGCAGCTTAGTTGGAGGGAGAGACTACGAGCAGTACTTC.

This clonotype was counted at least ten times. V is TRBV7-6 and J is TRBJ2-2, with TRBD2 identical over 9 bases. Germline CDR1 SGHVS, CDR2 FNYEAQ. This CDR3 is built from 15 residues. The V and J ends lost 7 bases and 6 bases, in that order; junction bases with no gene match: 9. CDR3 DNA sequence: TGTGCCAGCAAGCCCGGCGGGAGGGCCGCCGGGGAGCTGTTTTTT. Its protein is CASKPGGRAAGELFF.

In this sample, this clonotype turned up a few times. CDR3: CSASGGRGNQPQHF. CDR3 in DNA: TGCAGTGCTAGTGGGGGGAGAGGAAATCAGCCCCAGCATTTT. The rearrangement uses TRBV20-1 and TRBJ1-5; the D gene is possibly TRBD1 (5 bases). V was clipped by 3 bases and J by 4 bases, with 13 bases between them. CDR3 length: 14 amino acids. The V gene's germline CDR1 is DFQATT and CDR2 SNEGSKA (reference sequence).

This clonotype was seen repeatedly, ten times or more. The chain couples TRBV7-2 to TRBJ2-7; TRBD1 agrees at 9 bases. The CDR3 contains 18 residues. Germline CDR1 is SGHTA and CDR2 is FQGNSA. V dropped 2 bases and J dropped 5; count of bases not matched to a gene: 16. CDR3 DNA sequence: TGTGCCAGCAGCTTAAAGTCCAGGGTGGGGACAGGGAGCGACGAGCAGTACTTC. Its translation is CASSLKSRVGTGSDEQYF.

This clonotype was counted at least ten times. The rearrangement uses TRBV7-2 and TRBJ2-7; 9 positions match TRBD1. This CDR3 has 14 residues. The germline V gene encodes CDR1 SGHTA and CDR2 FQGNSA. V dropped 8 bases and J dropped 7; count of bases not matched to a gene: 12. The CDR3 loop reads CASSAPQGAREQYF. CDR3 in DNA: TGTGCCAGCTCCGCTCCACAGGGGGCGCGGGAGCAGTACTTC.

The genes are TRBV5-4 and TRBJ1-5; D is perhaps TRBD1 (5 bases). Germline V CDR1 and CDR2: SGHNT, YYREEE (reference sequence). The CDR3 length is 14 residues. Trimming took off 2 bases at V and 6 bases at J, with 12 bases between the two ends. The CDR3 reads CASSFGGDFQPQHF. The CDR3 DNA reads TGTGCCAGCAGCTTCGGGGGGGATTTTCAGCCCCAGCATTTT.

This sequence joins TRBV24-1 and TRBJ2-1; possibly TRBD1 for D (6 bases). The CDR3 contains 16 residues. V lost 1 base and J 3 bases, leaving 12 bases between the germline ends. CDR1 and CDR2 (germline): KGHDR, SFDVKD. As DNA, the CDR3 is TGTGCCACCAGTGATTTTGGGGGCTTAGACTACAATGAGCAGTTCTTC. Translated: CATSDFGGLDYNEQFF.

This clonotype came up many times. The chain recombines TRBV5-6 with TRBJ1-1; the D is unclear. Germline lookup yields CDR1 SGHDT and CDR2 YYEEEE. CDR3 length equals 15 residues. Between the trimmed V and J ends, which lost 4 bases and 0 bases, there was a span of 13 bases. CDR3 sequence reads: CASSPLGSMNTEAFF. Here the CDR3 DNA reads TGTGCCAGCAGCCCCTTAGGGTCCATGAACACTGAAGCTTTCTTT.

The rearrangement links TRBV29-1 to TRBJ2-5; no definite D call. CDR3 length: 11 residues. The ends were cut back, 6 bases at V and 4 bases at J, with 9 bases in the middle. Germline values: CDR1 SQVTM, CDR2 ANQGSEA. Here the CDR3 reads CSVRAGETQYF. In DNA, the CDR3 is TGCAGCGTGCGAGCCGGAGAGACCCAGTACTTC.

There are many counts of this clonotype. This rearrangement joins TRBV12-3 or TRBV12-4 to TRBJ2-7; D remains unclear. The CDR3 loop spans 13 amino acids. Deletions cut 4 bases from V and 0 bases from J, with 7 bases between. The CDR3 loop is CASSWGGSYEQYF. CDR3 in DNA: TGTGCCAGCAGTTGGGGTGGCTCCTACGAGCAGTACTTC.

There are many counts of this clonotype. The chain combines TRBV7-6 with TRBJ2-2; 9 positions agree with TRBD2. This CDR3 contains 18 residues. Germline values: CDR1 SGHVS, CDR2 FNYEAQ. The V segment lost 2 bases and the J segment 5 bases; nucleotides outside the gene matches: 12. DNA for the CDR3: TGTGCCAGCAGCTTAAGACTAGCGGAGCCACGGTCAACCGGGGAGCTGTTTTTT. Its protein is CASSLRLAEPRSTGELFF.